One and the same sample provided the 16 T cell receptor beta chains below, sequenced in a study of Ad26.COV2.S vaccination and SARS-CoV-2 variants. Repertoires were generated with immunoSEQ multiplex PCR, while TCRdb's copy carries only in-frame clones and drops some. The data hold approximately 140,000 clones, with 86% observed a single time. Sequences were derived from peripheral blood, sampled after recovery from COVID-19. These receptor sequences come from a human donor who had recovered from COVID-19.

This clone was counted a single time. The rearrangement joins TRBV9 to TRBJ1-6; D might be TRBD1 (5 bases). Trimming shortened V by 4 bases and J by 6 bases, and 14 bases separated the two germline ends. Germline assignment: CDR1 SGDLS and CDR2 YYNGEE. The CDR3 is 15 residues long. The CDR3 region is CASSNRDGLNSPLHF. The CDR3 DNA reads TGTGCCAGCAGCAACCGGGACGGACTTAATTCACCCCTCCACTTT.

The J gene is TRBJ1-2, the V gene TRBV7-2; D call uncertain. V was shortened by 1 base and J by 5 bases, with 5 bases between the two germline ends. The CDR3 loop spans 12 amino acids. From germline, CDR1 is SGHTA and CDR2 FQGNSA. CDR3 loop: CASSLVTYGYTF. The CDR3 DNA reads TGTGCCAGCAGCTTAGTAACGTATGGCTACACCTTC.

The chain combines TRBV28 with TRBJ2-5; the match to TRBD2 covers 9 bases. This CDR3 spans 14 amino acids. The J segment lost 1 base and the V segment lost 7 bases, leaving 4 bases of the junction unmatched. The V gene's germline CDR1 is MDHEN and CDR2 SYDVKM. The CDR3 protein is CASNQRGVQETQYF. CDR3 in DNA: TGTGCCAGCAATCAGCGGGGGGTCCAAGAGACCCAGTACTTC.

Comments on this clone: Other DNA sequences from this sample encode an identical CDR3 as well. This rearrangement joins TRBV28 to TRBJ1-1, with D maybe TRBD1 (5 bases). V dropped 5 bases and J dropped 1 base, with 8 bases sitting between them. The CDR3 is 13 residues long. Germline CDR1 and CDR2: MDHEN and SYDVKM. The CDR3 DNA sequence: TGTGCCAGCAGTCTCGGGGGGAACACTGAAGCTTTCTTT. Amino acids: CASSLGGNTEAFF.

V and J are TRBV27 and TRBJ2-7; tentatively, D is TRBD1 (7 bases). The CDR3 is 13 residues long. Germline values: CDR1 MNHEY, CDR2 SMNVEV (reference sequence). Between the trimmed V and J ends, which lost 6 bases and 4 bases, there was a span of 13 bases. The CDR3 nucleotides are TGTGCCAGCAGCAGACAGGGAGGTTACGAGCAGTACTTC. As protein: CASSRQGGYEQYF.

The sample holds one count of this clone. The V gene is TRBV7-9, the J gene TRBJ1-2, with a weak D call TRBD1 (5 bases). Germline lookup yields CDR1 SEHNR and CDR2 FQNEAQ (reference sequence). The CDR3 contains 13 residues. V was cut by 7 bases and J by 1 base, with 10 bases left in between. This CDR3 is CASIRGDNYGYTF. The CDR3 DNA follows: TGTGCCAGCATTCGGGGGGATAACTATGGCTACACCTTC.

The V call is TRBV3-1 (or the pseudogene TRBV3-2), the J call TRBJ2-5; D may match TRBD1 or TRBD2 (6 bases each). Trimming stripped 4 bases from V and 3 bases from J, with 15 bases between. CDR3 length equals 15 residues. The germline gives CDR1 LGHDT, CDR2 YNNKEL (reference sequence). The CDR3 DNA reads as TGTGCCAGCAGCCTAGGCGTAGGGGGGAAAGAGACCCAGTACTTC. Translated: CASSLGVGGKETQYF.

J is TRBJ1-1 and V is TRBV18, with D possibly TRBD1 on 6 matching bases. The V and J ends lost 6 bases and 9 bases respectively, with 14 bases between them. The CDR3 extends over 12 amino acids. Per germline, CDR1 KGHSH and CDR2 LQKENI. The DNA of the CDR3 is TGTGCCAGCTCCCAAGACAGGAACAAAGCTTTCTTT. Its protein product is CASSQDRNKAFF.

This rearrangement joins TRBV7-2 to TRBJ2-5, with 9 bases fitting TRBD2. The CDR3 spans 17 residues. Germline V gene data show CDR1 as SGHTA and CDR2 as FQGNSA. V lost 1 base to trimming and J lost 2 bases; unmatched junction nucleotides: 8. CDR3 in amino acids: CASSLVPSGGSQETQYF. The CDR3 DNA reads as TGTGCCAGCAGCTTAGTACCGAGCGGGGGGTCTCAAGAGACCCAGTACTTC.

The gene calls are TRBV15 and TRBJ1-2; 7 bases align to TRBD1. The CDR3 consists of 15 residues. The V segment lost 2 bases and the J segment 2 bases; nucleotides outside the gene matches: 5. Germline lookup yields CDR1 LNHNV and CDR2 YYDKDF (reference sequence). For the CDR3, the DNA is TGTGCCACCAGCAGACGACAGGGCTTGAACTATGGCTACACCTTC. Encoded protein: CATSRRQGLNYGYTF. Looking up the rest from reference TRBV15 and TRBJ1-2 gives the full variable domain: DAMVIQNPRYQVTQFGKPVTLSCSQTLNHNVMYWYQQKSSQAPKLLFHYYDKDFNNEADTPDNFQSRRPNTSFCFLDIRSPGLGDTAMYLCATSRRQGLNYGYTFGSGTRLTVV.

This clone was counted only a few times. The chain uses TRBV5-6 and TRBJ1-3; D is uncertain. The CDR3 length is 15 residues. Trimming shortened V by 3 bases and J by 0 bases, and 10 bases separated the two germline ends. The germline V gene encodes CDR1 SGHDT and CDR2 YYEEEE. CDR3 region: CASSWRANSGNTIYF. CDR3 sequence (DNA): TGTGCCAGCAGCTGGAGGGCCAACTCTGGAAACACCATATATTTT.

This chain uses TRBV4-3 with TRBJ1-3; possible D gene TRBD1, 5 bases. Germline assignment: CDR1 LGHNA and CDR2 YSLEER. The CDR3 is made up of 16 amino acids. V was cut by 0 bases and J by 8 bases, with 17 bases left in between. DNA for the CDR3: TGCGCCAGCAGCCAAGACGCCGGGGGTAGGGGAGACACCATATATTTT. It specifies CASSQDAGGRGDTIYF.

V usage is TRBV2 and J usage is TRBJ2-7; D call uncertain. This CDR3 has 12 residues. CDR1 and CDR2 from the germline V gene are SNHLY and FYNNEI. V was shortened by 7 bases and J by 5 bases, with 12 bases between the two germline ends. The CDR3 bases are TGTGCCAGCAAGACAAGCCATGACGAGCAGTACTTC. Translating gives CASKTSHDEQYF.

The chain carries TRBV4-1 and TRBJ1-6, with D maybe TRBD1 (5 bases). Trimming took off 1 base at V and 0 bases at J, with 19 bases between the two ends. The CDR3 loop spans 20 amino acids. The germline CDR1 and CDR2 sequences are MGHRA and YSYEKL. The CDR3 loop reads CASSQAGVLPVSSYNSPLHF. CDR3 coding DNA: TGCGCCAGCAGCCAAGCGGGGGTGCTCCCCGTAAGCTCCTATAATTCACCCCTCCACTTT.

The rearrangement uses TRBV2 and TRBJ2-1; weak D call: TRBD2 (6 bases). Deletions cut 1 base from V and 10 bases from J, with 11 bases between. This CDR3 comprises 13 residues. In germline, CDR1 is SNHLY, CDR2 FYNNEI. CDR3 sequence (DNA): TGTGCCAGCAGTGAAGGACTAGTGGGGGAGCAGTTCTTC. It codes for CASSEGLVGEQFF.

The chain links TRBV29-1 to TRBJ1-2; D gene ambiguous. This CDR3 contains 13 residues. Trimming cost V 2 bases and J 1 base, with 8 bases left between them. Germline CDR1 is SQVTM and CDR2 is ANQGSEA. The CDR3 DNA is TGCAGCGTTGAAAGAGAGGGTAACTATGGCTACACCTTC. Translation: CSVEREGNYGYTF.